This T cell receptor (beta chain) was captured by sequencing in a study of blood T cell repertoires in COVID-19. Sequencing used immunoSEQ multiplex PCR; TCRdb keeps in-frame clones, though not all of them. The sample shows hundreds of thousands of clones, 87% of them seen only once. The CDR3 length is 14 residues. The junction had 3 bases not matched to a gene; V was cut back by 3 bases and J by 6 bases. Germline CDR1 and CDR2: SGHTA and FQGTGA. Study members were between about 18 and 95 years old and lived in approximately 25 US regions. Before being deemed recovered, Cohort 3 donors had two negative PCRs, clearance, or symptom resolution.

Specimen: PBMCs or T cells enriched from blood (not recorded which). This clonotype was obtained from a woman in her thirties or forties who had recovered from COVID-19. The chain recombines TRBV7-3 with TRBJ2-2, with 8 bases that match TRBD1. CDR3 amino acids: CASSFDRGSGELFF. The CDR3 DNA is TGTGCCAGCAGCTTCGACAGGGGCTCCGGGGAGCTGTTTTTT.